Below are 18 T cell receptor beta chains sequenced from a single sample in a study of Ad26.COV2.S vaccination and SARS-CoV-2 variants. Treatment defined: some 20 received Ad26.COV2.S at low or high dose, single or two shots; 5 received placebo; per-sample allocation not given. Samples came from day 63 after the first vaccine or placebo injection. Assay used: immunoSEQ multiplex PCR; TCRdb lists only in-frame clones, some missing. The sample has some 350,000 clones; roughly 90% are singletons. Specimen: peripheral blood, collected in a trial of Ad26.COV2.S vaccine versus placebo. The receptors originated from a person between 18 and 59 years old who received the Ad26.COV2.S COVID-19 vaccine or a placebo.

This clone was observed a single time. This chain uses TRBV4-2 with TRBJ1-4; D gene ambiguous. Germline values: CDR1 LGHNA, CDR2 YNFKEQ. The CDR3 is 13 amino acids. Trimming removed 0 bases at V and 13 bases at J, with 12 bases between. CDR3 sequence reads: CASSQDIGGGLFF. In DNA form, the CDR3 reads TGTGCCAGCAGCCAAGATATAGGCGGCGGACTGTTTTTT.

V gene TRBV27 combines with J gene TRBJ1-4; D remains unclear. The CDR3 runs 14 residues. Trimming pared 6 bases from V and 7 bases from J, leaving 15 bases between. Looked up from germline, CDR1 is MNHEY and CDR2 is SMNVEV (reference sequence). DNA for the CDR3: TGTGCCAGCAGCCTCCAGGTATCTCCTGAAAAACTGTTTTTT. Translated, it gives CASSLQVSPEKLFF.

CDR3 sequence: CASSFITGQTNYGYTF. The CDR3, as DNA: TGTGCCAGCAGCTTTATAACGGGACAGACTAACTATGGCTACACCTTC. The V and J genes are TRBV7-9 and TRBJ1-2; 7 bases fit TRBD1. Germline V CDR1 and CDR2: SEHNR, FQNEAQ (reference sequence). Trimming at V came to 3 bases and at J to 0 bases, leaving 7 bases not matched to a gene. The CDR3 is 16 residues long.

The chain has TRBV11-3 and TRBJ2-2; 8 bases agree with TRBD2. CDR3 length equals 16 residues. V was clipped by 4 bases and J by 0 bases; unmatched bases: 4. Germline V gene data show CDR1 as SGHNT and CDR2 as YENEEA. CDR3 amino acids: CASSWAGGPNTGELFF. In DNA, the CDR3 is TGTGCCAGCAGCTGGGCGGGGGGACCGAACACCGGGGAGCTGTTTTTT.

This clone was counted a single time. This chain uses TRBV4-1 with TRBJ2-3; D gene ambiguous. The CDR3 is 16 residues long. V lost 3 bases to trimming and J lost 4 bases, with 17 bases between them. From germline, CDR1 is MGHRA and CDR2 YSYEKL. The CDR3 here is CASSHATSYGSDTQYF. Written as DNA, the CDR3 is TGCGCCAGCAGCCATGCTACCTCCTATGGGTCAGATACGCAGTATTTT.

This clone appeared a single time. The gene calls are TRBV13 and TRBJ1-4; D is uncertain. V was clipped by 4 bases and J by 7 bases, with 7 bases between them. The CDR3 consists of 12 residues. Germline CDR1 and CDR2: PRHDT and FYEKMQ (reference sequence). The CDR3 region is CASSSGREKLFF. Here the CDR3 DNA reads TGTGCCAGCAGCTCTGGACGTGAAAAACTGTTTTTT.

V usage is TRBV5-5 and J usage is TRBJ2-3; TRBD1 matches 9 bases. Trimming at V came to 4 bases and at J to 5 bases, leaving 5 bases not matched to a gene. Germline values: CDR1 SGHKS, CDR2 YYEKEE (reference sequence). The CDR3 spans 14 residues. CDR3 loop: CASSQDRGGDTQYF. The CDR3 DNA reads as TGTGCCAGCAGCCAGGACAGGGGTGGAGATACGCAGTATTTT.

This rearrangement joins TRBV5-6 to TRBJ2-1; weak D call: TRBD2 (6 bases). The CDR3 covers 14 residues. Germline V CDR1 and CDR2: SGHDT, YYEEEE. The V gene lost 4 bases and the J gene lost 0 bases, with 8 bases spanning the gap. CDR3 amino acids: CASSPGGSYNEQFF. Written as DNA, the CDR3 is TGTGCCAGCAGCCCCGGGGGCTCCTACAATGAGCAGTTCTTC.

This clone was detected a few times. The CDR3 bases are TGTGCCAGCAGTTACTCAGCCTACACCTTC. Amino acid sequence: CASSYSAYTF. The V and J genes are TRBV6-6 and TRBJ1-2; D call uncertain. CDR1 MNHNY and CDR2 SVGAGI come from the germline V gene (reference sequence). The CDR3 spans 10 residues. Trimming pared 0 bases from V and 10 bases from J, leaving 3 bases between.

CDR3 protein: CASSLKPTNEKLFF. Written as DNA, the CDR3 is TGTGCCAGCAGCTTAAAACCAACTAATGAAAAACTGTTTTTT. The gene calls are TRBV7-8 and TRBJ1-4; D is unresolved. The germline gives CDR1 SGHVS, CDR2 FQNEAQ. The ends were cut back, 2 bases at V and 0 bases at J, with 4 bases in the middle. The CDR3 is 14 amino acids.

This chain uses TRBV6-5 with TRBJ1-3; D perhaps matches TRBD1 (5 bases). Germline assignment: CDR1 MNHEY and CDR2 SVGAGI. This CDR3 is built from 14 residues. V was trimmed by 8 bases and J by 2 bases, leaving 13 bases between them. In nucleotides, the CDR3 is TGTGCCAGCCAGGGATTAGGGGCTGGAAACACCATATATTTT. This gives the protein CASQGLGAGNTIYF.

This clone is a singleton in its sample. The gene calls are TRBV14 and TRBJ2-1; 8 nucleotides align to TRBD1. CDR3 length: 15 amino acids. The germline V gene encodes CDR1 SGHDN and CDR2 FVKESK. The junction had 0 bases not matched to a gene; V was cut back by 2 bases and J by 0 bases. The CDR3 DNA follows: TGTGCCAGCAGCCAAACAGGGGGCTCCTACAATGAGCAGTTCTTC. Translated, it gives CASSQTGGSYNEQFF.

This clone was seen once. The rearrangement uses TRBV15 and TRBJ1-5; TRBD1 is a possible D gene (5 bases). The V gene's germline CDR1 is LNHNV and CDR2 YYDKDF (reference sequence). The CDR3 has 17 residues. Trimming cost V 0 bases and J 5 bases, with 17 bases left between them. The CDR3 bases are TGTGCCACCAGCAGAGACCCCCTGGACACCTCGTATCAGCCCCAGCATTTT. Residues: CATSRDPLDTSYQPQHF.

CDR3 in amino acids: CASSQARDGSHYGYTF. The DNA of the CDR3 is TGCGCCAGCAGCCAGGCCCGGGACGGATCTCACTATGGCTACACCTTC. This chain uses TRBV4-3 with TRBJ1-2; TRBD1 is a possible D gene (5 bases). Germline CDR1 LGHNA, CDR2 YSLEER. Trimming removed 3 bases at V and 3 bases at J, with 17 bases between. The CDR3 totals 16 residues.

In this sample, this clone turned up once. The rearrangement uses TRBV18 and TRBJ1-3, with 7 positions matching TRBD1. V was clipped by 3 bases and J by 4 bases; unmatched bases: 3. Per germline, CDR1 KGHSH and CDR2 LQKENI. CDR3 length: 14 residues. The CDR3 region has the DNA TGTGCCAGCTCACCGAGGGGGCTAGGAAACACCATATATTTT. Translating it yields CASSPRGLGNTIYF.

This clone was recorded once. The V call is TRBV6-5, the J call TRBJ2-1; the D is unclear. Germline V gives CDR1 MNHEY, CDR2 SVGAGI. This CDR3 region has 12 residues. Trimming took off 4 bases at V and 5 bases at J, with 6 bases between the two ends. In nucleotides, the CDR3 is TGTGCCAGCAGTTCACCGAACAATGAGCAGTTCTTC. This encodes CASSSPNNEQFF.

The chain couples TRBV4-3 to TRBJ1-4; a possible D gene is TRBD1 (5 bases). V was clipped by 0 bases and J by 5 bases, with 19 bases between them. The CDR3 runs 18 residues. Germline assignment: CDR1 LGHNA and CDR2 YSLEER. In DNA, the CDR3 is TGCGCCAGCAGCCAAGAGACCCAATCTTGGGGGTTAAATGAAAAACTGTTTTTT. It encodes CASSQETQSWGLNEKLFF.

This sequence joins TRBV7-2 and TRBJ1-3; no reliable D call. The CDR3 covers 19 residues. The V end was cut by 1 base, the J end by 7 bases, with 26 bases between. CDR1 SGHTA and CDR2 FQGNSA come from the germline V gene. The CDR3 protein is CASSLVSGRFLTDGNTIYF. CDR3 bases: TGTGCCAGCAGCTTAGTTTCGGGCCGATTTCTAACCGACGGGAACACCATATATTTT.